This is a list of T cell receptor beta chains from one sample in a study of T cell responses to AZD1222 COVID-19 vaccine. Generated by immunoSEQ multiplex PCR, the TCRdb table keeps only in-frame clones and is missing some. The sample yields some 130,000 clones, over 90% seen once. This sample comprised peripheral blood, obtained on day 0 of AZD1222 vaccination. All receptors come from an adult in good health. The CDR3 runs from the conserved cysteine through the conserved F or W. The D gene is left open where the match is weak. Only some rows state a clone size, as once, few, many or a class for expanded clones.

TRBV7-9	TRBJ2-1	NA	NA	TGTGCCAGCAGCTTACCTTGGGGTGAGCAGTTCTTC	CASSLPWGEQFF
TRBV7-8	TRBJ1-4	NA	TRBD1	TGTGCCAGCGGGACAGAGGCTAATGAAAAACTGTTTTTT	CASGTEANEKLFF
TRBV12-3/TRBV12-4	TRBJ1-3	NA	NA	TGTGCCAGCAGTGGGGGAAACACCATATATTTT	CASSGGNTIYF
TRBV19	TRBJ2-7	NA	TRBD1	TGTGCCAGTAGTACCGGACAGGGAGGCGAGCAGTACTTC	CASSTGQGGEQYF
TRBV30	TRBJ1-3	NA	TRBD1	TGTGCCTGGAGTAGGACAGGGGAGGCAAACACCATATATTTT	CAWSRTGEANTIYF
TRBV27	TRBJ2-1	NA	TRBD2	TGTGCCAGCACTCAGGACGGTTTGAGACTAGCGTACAATGAGCAGTTCTTC	CASTQDGLRLAYNEQFF
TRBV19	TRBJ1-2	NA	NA	TGTGCCAGTAGGAAACAGGTAGAACTTGGCTACACCTTC	CASRKQVELGYTF
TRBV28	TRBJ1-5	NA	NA	TGTGCCAGCAGTTTAAGGGGACGGGGTCAGCCCCAGCATTTT	CASSLRGRGQPQHF
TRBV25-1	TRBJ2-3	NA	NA	TGTGCCAGCAGTGAGTCCGGGCCCTTGGGAGATACGCAGTATTTT	CASSESGPLGDTQYF
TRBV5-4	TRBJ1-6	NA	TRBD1	TGTGCCAGCAGCCCGGACCGGGACAGTCTTTATAATTCACCCCTCCACTTT	CASSPDRDSLYNSPLHF
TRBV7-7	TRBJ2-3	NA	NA	TGTGCTAGCAGCCCGTTAAGCTCGGATACGCAGTATTTT	CASSPLSSDTQYF
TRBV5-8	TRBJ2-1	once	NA	TGTGCCAGCTTCATTAGTAATGAGCAGTTCTTC	CASFISNEQFF
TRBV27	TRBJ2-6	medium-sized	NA	TGTGCCAGCAGCTTCGACCCCTCTGGGGCCAACGTCCTGACTTTC	CASSFDPSGANVLTF
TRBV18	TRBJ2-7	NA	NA	TGTGCCAGCTCACCTATTGGGTTCAACGAGCAGTACTTC	CASSPIGFNEQYF
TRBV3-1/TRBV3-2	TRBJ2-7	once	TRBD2	TGTGCCAGCAGCCAATTTATAGCGGGACCCTACGAGCAGTACTTC	CASSQFIAGPYEQYF
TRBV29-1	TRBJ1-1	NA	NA	TGCAGCGTTGAAGAGGGAGAAGCTTTCTTT	CSVEEGEAFF
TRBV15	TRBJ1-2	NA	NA	TGTGCCACCAGCAGAGGCGGCCAAAAATATGGCTACACCTTC	CATSRGGQKYGYTF
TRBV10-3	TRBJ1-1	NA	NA	TGTGCCATCACGTCGGCCGGGCTTAATGAAGCTTTCTTT	CAITSAGLNEAFF
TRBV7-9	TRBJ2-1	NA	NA	TGTGCCAGCAGCTTAGCTAGTCGCTCCTACAATGAGCAGTTCTTC	CASSLASRSYNEQFF
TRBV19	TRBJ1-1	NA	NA	TGTGCCAGTAACAGTGGGACCGTGAACACTGAAGCTTTCTTT	CASNSGTVNTEAFF
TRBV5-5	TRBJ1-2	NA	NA	TGTGCCAGCAGCTTGGGGTTGGGTGGCCCTAGCTATGGCTACACCTTC	CASSLGLGGPSYGYTF
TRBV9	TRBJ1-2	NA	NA	TGTGCCAGCAGCGTCCAAGGCTATGGCTACACCTTC	CASSVQGYGYTF
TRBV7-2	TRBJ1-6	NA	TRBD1	TGTGCCAGCAGCCCTATAACAGGGGGAGGTTCACCCCTCCACTTT	CASSPITGGGSPLHF
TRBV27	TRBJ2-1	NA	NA	TGTGCCAGCAGTCAAACCGGGACAGCGGGGTACAATGAGCAGTTCTTC	CASSQTGTAGYNEQFF
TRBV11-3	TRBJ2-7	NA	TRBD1	TGTGCCAGCAGCTTAAGGGGGACAGATGACGAGCAGTACTTC	CASSLRGTDDEQYF
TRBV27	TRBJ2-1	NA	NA	TGTGCCAGCAGTTTTTTGGGGACGGGAGACAATGAGCAGTTCTTC	CASSFLGTGDNEQFF
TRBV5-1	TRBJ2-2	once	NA	TGCGCCAGCTCCCAGGCCTTGAACACCGGGGAGCTGTTTTTT	CASSQALNTGELFF
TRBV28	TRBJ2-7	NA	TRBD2	TGTGCCAGCAGTATCCTAGCGGATACCTACGAGCAGTACTTC	CASSILADTYEQYF
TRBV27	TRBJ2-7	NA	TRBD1	TGTGCCAGCAGCGAGGTCGGGGACAGACGGTACGAGCAGTACTTC	CASSEVGDRRYEQYF
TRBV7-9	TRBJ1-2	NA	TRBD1	TGTGCCAGCAGCTCTCCCCTAGGACAGGGACAAGGCTATGGCTACACCTTC	CASSSPLGQGQGYGYTF
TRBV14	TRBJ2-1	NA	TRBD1	TGTGCCAGCAGCCAAGAGGACAGGGGGTCCTACAATGAGCAGTTCTTC	CASSQEDRGSYNEQFF
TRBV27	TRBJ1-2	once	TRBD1	TGTGCCAGCAGGATCATGGCAGGGGGCTATGGCTACACCTTC	CASRIMAGGYGYTF
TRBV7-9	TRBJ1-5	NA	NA	TGTGCCAGCAGCGTGACAGGCCCTAGCAATCAGCCCCAGCATTTT	CASSVTGPSNQPQHF
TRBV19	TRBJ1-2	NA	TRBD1	TGTGCCAGTAATCCGGGACAGGGGTACCAACCGCATGGCTACACCTTC	CASNPGQGYQPHGYTF
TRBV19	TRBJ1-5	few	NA	TGTGCCAGTAGTATGGGGCAGGAGAGTCAGCCCCAGCATTTT	CASSMGQESQPQHF
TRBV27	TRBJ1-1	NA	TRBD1	TGTGCCAGCAGGGAAGACAGGGGGGACACTGAAGCTTTCTTT	CASREDRGDTEAFF
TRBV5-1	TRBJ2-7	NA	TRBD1	TGCGCCAGCAGTGGACAGGACTTCGAGCAGTACTTC	CASSGQDFEQYF
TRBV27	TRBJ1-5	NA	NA	TGTGTCTTGATCTTAGAGGGGGAGGGGAGCAATCAGCCCCAGCATTTT	CVLILEGEGSNQPQHF
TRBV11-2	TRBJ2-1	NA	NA	TGTGCCAGCAGCCCCAGGGGAGGGGCCAATGAGCAGTTCTTC	CASSPRGGANEQFF
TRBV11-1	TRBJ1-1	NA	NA	TGTGCCAGCACCTCGAGTGACGGGGGCGTTGAAGCTTTCTTT	CASTSSDGGVEAFF